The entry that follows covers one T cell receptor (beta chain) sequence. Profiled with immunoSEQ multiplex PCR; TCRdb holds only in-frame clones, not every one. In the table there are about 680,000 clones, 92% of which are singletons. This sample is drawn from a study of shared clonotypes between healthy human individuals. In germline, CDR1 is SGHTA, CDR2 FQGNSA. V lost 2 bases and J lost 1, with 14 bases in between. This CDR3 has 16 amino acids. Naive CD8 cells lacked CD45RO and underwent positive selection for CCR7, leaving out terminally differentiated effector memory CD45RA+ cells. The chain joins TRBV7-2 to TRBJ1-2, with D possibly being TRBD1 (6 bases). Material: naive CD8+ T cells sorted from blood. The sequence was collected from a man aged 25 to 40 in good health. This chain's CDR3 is CASSLTPQGGNYGYTF. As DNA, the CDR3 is TGTGCCAGCAGCTTAACCCCACAGGGAGGTAACTATGGCTACACCTTC.